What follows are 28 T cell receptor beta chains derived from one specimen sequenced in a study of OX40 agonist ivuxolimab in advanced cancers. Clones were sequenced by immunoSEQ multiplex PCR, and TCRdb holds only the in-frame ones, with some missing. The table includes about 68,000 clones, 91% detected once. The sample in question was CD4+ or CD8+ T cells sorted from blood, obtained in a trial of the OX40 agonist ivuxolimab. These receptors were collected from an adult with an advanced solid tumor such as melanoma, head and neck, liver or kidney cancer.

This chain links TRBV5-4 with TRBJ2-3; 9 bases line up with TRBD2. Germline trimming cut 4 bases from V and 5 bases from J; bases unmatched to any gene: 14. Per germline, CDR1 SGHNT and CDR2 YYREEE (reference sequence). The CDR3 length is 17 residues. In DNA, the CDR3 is TGTGCCAGCAGCCCCTTCCCACTTAGCGGGAGCGAAGATACGCAGTATTTT. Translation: CASSPFPLSGSEDTQYF.

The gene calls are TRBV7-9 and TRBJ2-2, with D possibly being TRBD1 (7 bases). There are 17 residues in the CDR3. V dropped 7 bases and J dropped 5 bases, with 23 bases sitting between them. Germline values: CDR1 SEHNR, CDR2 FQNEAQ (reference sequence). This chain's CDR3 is CASNRRGGTAMTGELFF. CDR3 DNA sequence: TGTGCCAGCAACCGAAGAGGCGGGACAGCCATGACCGGGGAGCTGTTTTTT.

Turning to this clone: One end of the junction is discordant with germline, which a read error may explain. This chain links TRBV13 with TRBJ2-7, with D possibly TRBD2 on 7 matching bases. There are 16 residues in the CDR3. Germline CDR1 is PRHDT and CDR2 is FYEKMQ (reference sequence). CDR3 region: CAGSFREGVIPYEQYF. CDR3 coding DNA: TGTGCCGGCAGCTTTAGGGAGGGGGTTATCCCCTACGAGCAGTACTTC.

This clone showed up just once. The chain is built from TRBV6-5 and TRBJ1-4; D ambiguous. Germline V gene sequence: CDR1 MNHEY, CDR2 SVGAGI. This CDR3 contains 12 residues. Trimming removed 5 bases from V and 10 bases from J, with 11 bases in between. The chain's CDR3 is CASSRPEGKLFF. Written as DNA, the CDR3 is TGTGCCAGCAGTCGTCCAGAAGGAAAACTGTTTTTT.

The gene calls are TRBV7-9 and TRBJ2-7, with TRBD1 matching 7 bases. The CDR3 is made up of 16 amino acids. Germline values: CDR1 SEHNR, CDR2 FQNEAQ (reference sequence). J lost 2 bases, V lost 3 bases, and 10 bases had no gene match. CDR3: CASSFFGTARPYEQYF. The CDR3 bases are TGTGCCAGCAGCTTCTTCGGGACAGCTCGACCCTACGAGCAGTACTTC.

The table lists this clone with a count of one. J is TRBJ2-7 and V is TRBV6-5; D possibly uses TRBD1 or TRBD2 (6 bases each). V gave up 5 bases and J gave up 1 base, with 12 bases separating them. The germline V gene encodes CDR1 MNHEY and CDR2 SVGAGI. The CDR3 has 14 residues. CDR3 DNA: TGTGCCAGCAGTGACGGGGGCCATTCCTACGAGCAGTACTTC. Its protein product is CASSDGGHSYEQYF.

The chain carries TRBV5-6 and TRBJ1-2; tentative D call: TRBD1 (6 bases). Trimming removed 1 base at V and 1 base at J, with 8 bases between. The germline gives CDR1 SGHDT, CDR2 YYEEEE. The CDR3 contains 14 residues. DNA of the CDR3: TGTGCCAGCAGCTTGCCAGGGGATAACTATGGCTACACCTTC. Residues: CASSLPGDNYGYTF. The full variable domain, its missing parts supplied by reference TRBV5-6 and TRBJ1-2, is DAGVTQSPTHLIKTRGQQVTLRCSPKSGHDTVSWYQQALGQGPQFIFQYYEEEERQRGNFPDRFSGHQFPNYSSELNVNALLLGDSALYLCASSLPGDNYGYTFGSGTRLTVV.

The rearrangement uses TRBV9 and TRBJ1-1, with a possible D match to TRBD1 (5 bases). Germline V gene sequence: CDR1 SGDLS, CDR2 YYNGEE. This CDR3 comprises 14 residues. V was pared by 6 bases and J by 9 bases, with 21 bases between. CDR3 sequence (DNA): TGTGCCAGCACCTCGACAGCTTCCGAGGGGCAAGCTTTCTTT. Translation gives CASTSTASEGQAFF. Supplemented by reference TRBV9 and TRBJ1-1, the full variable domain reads DSGVTQTPKHLITATGQRVTLRCSPRSGDLSVYWYQQSLDQGLQFLIQYYNGEERAKGNILERFSAQQFPDLHSELNLSSLELGDSALYFCASTSTASEGQAFFGQGTRLTVV.

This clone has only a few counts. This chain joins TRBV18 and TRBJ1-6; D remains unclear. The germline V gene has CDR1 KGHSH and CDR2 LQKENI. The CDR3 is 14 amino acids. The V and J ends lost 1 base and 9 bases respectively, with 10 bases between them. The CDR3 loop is CASSPLGRVSPLHF. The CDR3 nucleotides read TGTGCCAGCTCACCACTGGGAAGAGTTTCACCCCTCCACTTT. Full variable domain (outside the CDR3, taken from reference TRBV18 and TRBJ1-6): NAGVMQNPRHLVRRRGQEARLRCSPMKGHSHVYWYRQLPEEGLKFMVYLQKENIIDESGMPKERFSAEFPKEGPSILRIQQVVRGDSAAYFCASSPLGRVSPLHFGNGTRLTVT.

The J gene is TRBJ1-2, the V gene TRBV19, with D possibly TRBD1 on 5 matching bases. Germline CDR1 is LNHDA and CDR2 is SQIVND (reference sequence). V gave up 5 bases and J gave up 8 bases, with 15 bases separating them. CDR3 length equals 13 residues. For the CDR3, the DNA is TGTGCCAGTAGTGCCGAGAGGGGAAAAGGCTACACCTTC. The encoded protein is CASSAERGKGYTF.

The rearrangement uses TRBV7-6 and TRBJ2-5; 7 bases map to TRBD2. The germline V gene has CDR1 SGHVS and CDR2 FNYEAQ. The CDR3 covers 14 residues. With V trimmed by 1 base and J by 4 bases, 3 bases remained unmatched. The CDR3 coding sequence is TGTGCCAGCAGCTTAGGGGGGGGTAGAGAGACCCAGTACTTC. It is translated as CASSLGGGRETQYF. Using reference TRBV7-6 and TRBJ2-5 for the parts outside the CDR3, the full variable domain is GAGVSQSPRYKVTKRGQDVALRCDPISGHVSLYWYRQALGQGPEFLTYFNYEAQQDKSGLPNDRFSAERPEGSISTLTIQRTEQRDSAMYRCASSLGGGRETQYFGPGTRLLVL.

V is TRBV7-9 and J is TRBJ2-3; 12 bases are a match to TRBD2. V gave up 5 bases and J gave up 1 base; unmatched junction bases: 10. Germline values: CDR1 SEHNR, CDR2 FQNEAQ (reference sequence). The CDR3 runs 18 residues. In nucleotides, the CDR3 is TGTGCCAGCAGCCAAAGGACTAGCGGGACCGCGGGCACAGATACGCAGTATTTT. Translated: CASSQRTSGTAGTDTQYF.

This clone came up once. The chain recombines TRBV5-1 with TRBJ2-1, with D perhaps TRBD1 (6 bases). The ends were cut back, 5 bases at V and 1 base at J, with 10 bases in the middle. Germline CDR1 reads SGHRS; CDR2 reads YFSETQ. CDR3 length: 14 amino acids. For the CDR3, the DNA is TGCGCCAGCAGGGGGGCCCCATCCTACAATGAGCAGTTCTTC. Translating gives CASRGAPSYNEQFF.

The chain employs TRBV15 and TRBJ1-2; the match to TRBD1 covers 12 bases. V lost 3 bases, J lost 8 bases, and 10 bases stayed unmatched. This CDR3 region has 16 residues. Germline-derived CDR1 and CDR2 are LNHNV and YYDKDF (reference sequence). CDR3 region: CATSRDPGQGAFGYTF. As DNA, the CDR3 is TGTGCCACCAGCAGGGATCCGGGACAGGGGGCTTTCGGCTACACCTTC.

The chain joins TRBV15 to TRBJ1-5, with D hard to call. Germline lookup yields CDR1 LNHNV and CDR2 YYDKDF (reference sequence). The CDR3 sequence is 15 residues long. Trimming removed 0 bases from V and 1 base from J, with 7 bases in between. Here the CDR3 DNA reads TGTGCCACCAGCAGAGAGAAATTGAGCAATCAGCCCCAGCATTTT. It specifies CATSREKLSNQPQHF.

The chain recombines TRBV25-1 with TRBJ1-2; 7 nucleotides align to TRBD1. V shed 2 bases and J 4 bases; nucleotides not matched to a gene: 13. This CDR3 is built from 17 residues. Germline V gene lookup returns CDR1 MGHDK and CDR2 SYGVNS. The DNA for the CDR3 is TGTGCCAGCAGTGAACGAGGTGGCTCGGGACAGCTCTATGGCTACACCTTC. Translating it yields CASSERGGSGQLYGYTF.

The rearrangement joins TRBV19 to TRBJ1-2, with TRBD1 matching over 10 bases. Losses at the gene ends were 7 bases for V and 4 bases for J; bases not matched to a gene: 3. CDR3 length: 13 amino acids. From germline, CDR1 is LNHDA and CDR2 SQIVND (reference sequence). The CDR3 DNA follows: TGTGCCAGTACCCGGGACAGGGGCTATGGCTACACCTTC. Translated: CASTRDRGYGYTF.

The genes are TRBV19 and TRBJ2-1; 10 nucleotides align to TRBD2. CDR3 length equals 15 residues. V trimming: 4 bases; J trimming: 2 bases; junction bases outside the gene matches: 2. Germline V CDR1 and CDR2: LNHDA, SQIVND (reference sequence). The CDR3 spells CASSTLAGAYNEQFF. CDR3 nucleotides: TGTGCCAGTAGTACTCTAGCGGGAGCCTACAATGAGCAGTTCTTC.

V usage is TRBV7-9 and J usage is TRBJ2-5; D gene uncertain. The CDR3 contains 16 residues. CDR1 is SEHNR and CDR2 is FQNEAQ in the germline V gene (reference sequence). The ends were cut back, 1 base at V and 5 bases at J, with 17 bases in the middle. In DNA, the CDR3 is TGTGCCAGCAGCTTAGTTTTTGACATCCAAAGGGAGACCCAGTACTTC. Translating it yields CASSLVFDIQRETQYF. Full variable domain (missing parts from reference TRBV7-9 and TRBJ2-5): DTGVSQNPRHKITKRGQNVTFRCDPISEHNRLYWYRQTLGQGPEFLTYFQNEAQLEKSRLLSDRFSAERPKGSFSTLEIQRTEQGDSAMYLCASSLVFDIQRETQYFGPGTRLLVL.

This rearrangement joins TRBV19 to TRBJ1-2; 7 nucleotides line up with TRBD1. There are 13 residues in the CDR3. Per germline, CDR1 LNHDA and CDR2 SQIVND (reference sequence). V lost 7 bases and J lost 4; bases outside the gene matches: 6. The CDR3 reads CASKQGISYGYTF. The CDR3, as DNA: TGTGCCAGTAAACAGGGGATATCCTATGGCTACACCTTC.

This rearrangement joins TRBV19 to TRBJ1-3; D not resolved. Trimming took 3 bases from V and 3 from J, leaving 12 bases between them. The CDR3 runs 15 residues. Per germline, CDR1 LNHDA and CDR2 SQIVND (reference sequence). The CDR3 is CASSMVLAYGNTIYF. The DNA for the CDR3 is TGTGCCAGTAGTATGGTCTTAGCATATGGAAACACCATATATTTT. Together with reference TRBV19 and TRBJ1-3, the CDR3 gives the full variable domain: DGGITQSPKYLFRKEGQNVTLSCEQNLNHDAMYWYRQDPGQGLRLIYYSQIVNDFQKGDIAEGYSVSREKKESFPLTVTSAQKNPTAFYLCASSMVLAYGNTIYFGEGSWLTVV.

In DNA, the CDR3 is TGTGCCAGCAGCTTAGCCCACAGGGAATTTCAGTTCTTC. It codes for CASSLAHREFQFF. V usage is TRBV7-8 and J usage is TRBJ2-1; tentatively, D is TRBD1 (6 bases). The V gene's germline CDR1 is SGHVS and CDR2 FQNEAQ. The V and J ends lost 0 bases and 13 bases respectively, with 13 bases between them. This CDR3 has 13 residues.

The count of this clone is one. In nucleotides, the CDR3 is TGTGCCAGCAGTAAACAGGGAATTTTTGAAAAACTGTTTTTT. As protein: CASSKQGIFEKLFF. The chain is built from TRBV6-1 and TRBJ1-4, with a possible D match to TRBD1 (6 bases). Germline loops: CDR1 MNHNS, CDR2 SASEGT. Trimming stripped 5 bases from V and 7 bases from J, with 14 bases between. The CDR3 has 14 amino acids.

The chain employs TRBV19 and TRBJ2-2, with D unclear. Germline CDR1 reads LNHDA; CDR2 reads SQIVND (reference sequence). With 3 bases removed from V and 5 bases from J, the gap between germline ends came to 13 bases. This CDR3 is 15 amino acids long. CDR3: CASSMLGPGTGELFF. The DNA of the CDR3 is TGTGCCAGTAGTATGTTGGGCCCCGGGACCGGGGAGCTGTTTTTT.

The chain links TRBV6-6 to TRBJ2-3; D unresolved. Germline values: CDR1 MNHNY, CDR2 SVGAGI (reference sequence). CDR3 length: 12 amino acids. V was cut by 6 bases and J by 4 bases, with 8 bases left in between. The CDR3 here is CASRSISDTQYF. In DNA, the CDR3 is TGTGCCAGCAGGTCAATCTCAGATACGCAGTATTTT.

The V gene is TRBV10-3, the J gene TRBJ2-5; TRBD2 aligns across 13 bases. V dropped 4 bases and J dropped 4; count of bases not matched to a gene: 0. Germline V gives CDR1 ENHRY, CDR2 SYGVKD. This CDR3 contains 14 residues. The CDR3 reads CAISGLAGGETQYF. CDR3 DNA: TGTGCCATCAGTGGACTAGCGGGAGGAGAGACCCAGTACTTC.

This CDR3 reads CAIQETQYF. CDR3 DNA: TGTGCCATACAAGAGACCCAGTACTTC. The chain employs TRBV19 and TRBJ2-5; D not resolved. The V gene's germline CDR1 is LNHDA and CDR2 SQIVND (reference sequence). This CDR3 is built from 9 residues. Trimming pared 10 bases from V and 2 bases from J, leaving 2 bases between. The full variable domain, with the rest looked up from reference TRBV19 and TRBJ2-5, is DGGITQSPKYLFRKEGQNVTLSCEQNLNHDAMYWYRQDPGQGLRLIYYSQIVNDFQKGDIAEGYSVSREKKESFPLTVTSAQKNPTAFYLCAIQETQYFGPGTRLLVL.

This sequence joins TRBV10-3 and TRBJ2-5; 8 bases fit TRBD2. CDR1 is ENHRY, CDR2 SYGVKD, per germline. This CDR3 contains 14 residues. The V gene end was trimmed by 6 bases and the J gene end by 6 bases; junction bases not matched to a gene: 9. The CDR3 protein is CAISPGTRGQTQYF. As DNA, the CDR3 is TGTGCCATCAGCCCCGGGACTAGAGGACAGACCCAGTACTTC.